One T cell receptor (beta chain) is described in this entry. This clone was seen more than once but under ten times. This receptor's antigen is unknown. It has no much larger one-base neighbor in the sample; base qualities were not kept. This record belongs to a study of beta chain features in type 1 diabetes (dated by TCRdb to 2016 to 2019). The study in broad terms: Mean age, gender distribution, total cell number and subset yield were not different between patients and healthy donors. Naive and central memory subsets were obtained from all 30 or so donors, but regulatory and stem cell-like memory subsets were isolated from only 8 patients and roughly eight healthy donors. A total of 107,917,701 sorted cells were examined across all samples, and the number of cells per subset was strongly correlated with RNA yield. The study compared the TCRB repertoires of sorted circulating CD4+ T cell subsets in recently diagnosed type 1 diabetes patients with those in matched healthy donors. The study at large found these results: Because cDNA rather than genomic DNA was sequenced, highly expressing activated cells could have been over-represented, although no difference in activation and CD3 levels was found between groups. PCR might favor shorter templates, but patient and control samples were amplified and corrected together, so any skew would affect both groups equally. Naive, central memory and regulatory TCRB repertoires appeared to be more similar among patients than among healthy donors. A moderate but significant shortening of TCRB CDR3 length was observed in type 1 diabetes patients in all four CD4+ subsets. Fewer insertions and more nucleotide deletions at VDJ recombination sites were observed in patients with type 1 diabetes, implying thymic rearrangement abnormalities. Because small numbers of individuals were included in the HLA sub-analyses, any influence of HLA type on TCRB rearrangement was left unresolved.

The High Capacity cDNA Reverse Transcription Kit was used to reverse transcribe all of the isolated RNA, meaning that expressed TCRB transcripts were what got sequenced. Deep immunoSEQ sequencing was performed on naive, central memory and regulatory T cell samples, with an average of about 4 million total reads per sample. After sorted cells were lysed in RLT buffer, RNA was extracted with DNase-treated RNeasy Micro or Mini kits, with the choice depending on cell number. To prevent cross-contamination, every cell subset was processed on its own, while patient and healthy donor samples were processed together. TCRB sequences were amplified from cDNA with the immunoSEQ multiplex PCR, producing 87-bp fragments spanning the CDR3 region. Sequencing of the amplicons was performed on the Illumina HiSeq platform. Under the source paper's analysis protocol: PCR bias was computationally corrected using synthetic template baselines, reads within Hamming distance 2 were collapsed, and singletons that could not be merged were discarded. By aligning reads against IMGT, V, D and J genes, CDR3 length, and insertions or deletions at six rearrangement sites were assigned. Clonotype counts were normalized to sorted cell number within each subset before computing true diversity and Gini coefficients with the tcR R package. Repertoire sharing was quantified using the overlap coefficient calculated on TCRB nucleotide sequences. Drawn from immuneACCESS, this table holds only the in-frame rearrangements with V and J called that TCRdb kept. Clones are partly lost; checked studies trace under half to an unresolved V gene and leave the rest unexplained. D and trimming come from the DNA, and the V and J calls and clone size come from that table. This sample is represented by 400,000 or so clones; about 10% of them were singletons. The top ten clones comprise about 0.6% of the sample.

Each donor gave one peripheral blood draw, averaging approximately 120 mL, which was collected into heparinised tubes. A BD FACSAria II was used to sort naive, central memory, regulatory and stem cell-like memory CD4+ T cells with a panel that included CD45RO, CCR7, CD25, CD127, CD95 and CD27. All sorted populations exceeded 95% purity. PBMCs were separated immediately by Lymphoprep density gradient centrifugation and were stained directly, without being cultured. To minimize batch effects, samples were stained and sorted in pairs, one healthy donor with one patient per experiment. Sequencing was carried out using central memory CD4+ T cells from blood. The sequence was obtained from a man aged 25-40 years with type 1 diabetes.

The CDR3 protein is CASSLSGLYGYTF. The bases read TGTGCCAGCAGTCTATCAGGGCTCTATGGCTACACCTTC. The chain is encoded by TRBV28 joined to TRBJ1-2; the D gene is perhaps TRBD1, from 5 matching bases. Between the V and J ends, shortened by 5 bases and 4 bases respectively, the junction contains 11 bases. From a lookup of the germline V gene, CDR1 and CDR2 are MDHEN and SYDVKM. There are 13 amino acids in the CDR3, from cysteine to phenylalanine inclusive. Of all the DNA, just the CDR3 is kept, 39 bases in frame from base 1.